This passage covers 29 T cell receptor beta chains from one sample sequenced in a study of blood T cell repertoires in COVID-19. This table comes from immunoSEQ multiplex PCR, and its TCRdb copy is limited to in-frame clones, with some not included. The sample carries hundreds of thousands of clones, 80% to 90% recorded once. Material for sequencing was PBMCs or T cells enriched from blood (not recorded which). The receptors originated from a man in his forties who had recovered from COVID-19.

V and J are TRBV7-2 and TRBJ2-7; 8 nucleotides align to TRBD1. The CDR3 extends over 14 amino acids. V dropped 5 bases and J dropped 4; count of bases not matched to a gene: 7. Germline V gene sequence: CDR1 SGHTA, CDR2 FQGNSA. CDR3 sequence reads: CASSPLRGLYEQYF. The CDR3 DNA reads as TGTGCCAGCAGCCCACTCAGGGGGCTATACGAGCAGTACTTC.

This chain joins TRBV5-1 and TRBJ1-6, with D possibly TRBD1 on 5 matching bases. CDR3 length equals 14 residues. V was cut by 0 bases and J by 7 bases, with 8 bases left in between. The germline CDR1 and CDR2 sequences are SGHRS and YFSETQ. DNA of the CDR3: TGCGCCAGCAGCTTGGAGGGGATAAATTCACCCCTCCACTTT. Residues: CASSLEGINSPLHF.

At least ten counts were recorded for this clone. This chain links TRBV28 with TRBJ2-7, with D tentatively TRBD2 (6 bases). The V and J ends lost 3 bases and 7 bases respectively, with 19 bases between them. Germline values: CDR1 MDHEN, CDR2 SYDVKM. This CDR3 is built from 15 residues. CDR3 protein: CASSLSSTYRGEQYF. The CDR3 bases are TGTGCCAGCAGTTTGTCAAGTACGTATCGGGGGGAGCAGTACTTC.

This chain joins TRBV19 and TRBJ1-2, with D possibly matching TRBD1 (5 bases). V was clipped by 10 bases and J by 2 bases, with 14 bases between them. CDR3 length: 13 residues. CDR1 is LNHDA and CDR2 is SQIVND in the germline V gene (reference sequence). The CDR3 nucleotides read TGTGCCACCAAAAGTCAGGGAAACTATGGCTACACCTTC. It yields the protein CATKSQGNYGYTF.

The rearrangement joins TRBV2 to TRBJ2-5; D might be TRBD2 (7 bases). The CDR3 runs 15 residues. V lost 7 bases and J lost 5, with 20 bases in between. The germline V gene has CDR1 SNHLY and CDR2 FYNNEI. The CDR3 is CASTEVGGLRETQYF. For the CDR3, the DNA is TGTGCCAGCACCGAGGTGGGGGGGCTCAGGGAGACCCAGTACTTC.

The chain has TRBV7-9 and TRBJ2-1; 12 nucleotides agree with TRBD2. Germline values: CDR1 SEHNR, CDR2 FQNEAQ (reference sequence). This CDR3 has 17 residues. The V segment lost 3 bases and the J segment 4 bases; nucleotides outside the gene matches: 7. The CDR3 loop reads CASSLETSGSLYNEQFF. The CDR3 nucleotides are TGTGCCAGCAGCTTGGAGACTAGCGGGAGCCTATACAATGAGCAGTTCTTC.

V gene TRBV3-1 (or the pseudogene TRBV3-2) combines with J gene TRBJ1-5, with D perhaps matching TRBD1 (5 bases). V was shortened by 2 bases and J by 4 bases, with 9 bases between the two germline ends. CDR3 length equals 14 residues. Germline-derived CDR1 and CDR2 are LGHDT and YNNKEL (reference sequence). Written as DNA, the CDR3 is TGTGCCAGCAGCCAACAGGACACAAATCAGCCCCAGCATTTT. Its translation: CASSQQDTNQPQHF.

Only a few counts were recorded for this clone. The V and J genes are TRBV18 and TRBJ2-3; weak D call: TRBD2 (5 bases). There are 16 residues in the CDR3. V was shortened by 6 bases and J by 0 bases, with 16 bases between the two germline ends. From germline, CDR1 is KGHSH and CDR2 LQKENI. The CDR3 bases are TGTGCCAGCTCCCCCAAAGACTATTCTAGCACAGATACGCAGTATTTT. Amino acid sequence: CASSPKDYSSTDTQYF. Based on the CDR3 plus reference TRBV18 and TRBJ2-3, the full variable domain is NAGVMQNPRHLVRRRGQEARLRCSPMKGHSHVYWYRQLPEEGLKFMVYLQKENIIDESGMPKERFSAEFPKEGPSILRIQQVVRGDSAAYFCASSPKDYSSTDTQYFGPGTRLTVL.

The chain is built from TRBV21-1 and TRBJ2-5; TRBD2, the table's D call, was not compared with the DNA. TRBV21-1 counts as a pseudogene. CDR3 length equals 12 residues. The CDR3 loop is CASSKRQETQYF. The CDR3 DNA follows: TGTGCCAGCAGCAAGCGGCAAGAGACCCAGTACTTC.

The chain couples TRBV10-2 to TRBJ2-3; D may be TRBD2 (5 bases). The CDR3 totals 15 residues. Germline lookup yields CDR1 WSHSY and CDR2 SAAADI. The ends were cut back, 6 bases at V and 6 bases at J, with 19 bases in the middle. The CDR3 region is CASRRFRGLADTQYF. Written as DNA, the CDR3 is TGCGCCAGCAGGAGGTTTCGGGGTCTGGCGGATACGCAGTATTTT.

The V call is TRBV18, the J call TRBJ2-1; D is perhaps TRBD1 (6 bases). Germline CDR1 reads KGHSH; CDR2 reads LQKENI. The CDR3 covers 14 residues. Trimming cost V 0 bases and J 7 bases, with 10 bases left between them. The CDR3 loop is CASSPPSQGNEQFF. Written as DNA, the CDR3 is TGTGCCAGCTCACCACCGAGCCAGGGGAATGAGCAGTTCTTC.

DNA for the CDR3: TGTGCCAGCAGTGAGGGGGGGCCGGAAAACATTCAGTACTTC. Residues: CASSEGGPENIQYF. J is TRBJ2-4 and V is TRBV6-1; D perhaps matches TRBD2 (7 bases). The germline V gene encodes CDR1 MNHNS and CDR2 SASEGT. The CDR3 is 14 residues long. Trimming took off 3 bases at V and 5 bases at J, with 11 bases between the two ends.

The chain combines TRBV4-1 with TRBJ1-6; D not resolved. This CDR3 spans 15 amino acids. The V end lost 4 bases, the J end lost 4 bases, and 11 bases lay between the germline ends. Germline V CDR1 and CDR2: MGHRA, YSYEKL. The DNA for the CDR3 is TGCGCCAGCAGCCCCGCAGGCGCTTATAATTCACCCCTCCACTTT. The encoded protein is CASSPAGAYNSPLHF.

The genes are TRBV10-2 and TRBJ1-2; TRBD1 might be the D (5 bases). CDR1 and CDR2 from the germline V gene are WSHSY and SAAADI. The V end was cut by 7 bases, the J end by 6 bases, with 21 bases between. This CDR3 spans 15 amino acids. CDR3 residues: CASNRGAGIGDGYTF. CDR3 sequence (DNA): TGCGCCAGCAATCGTGGGGCGGGAATAGGCGATGGCTACACCTTC.

This clone was counted a single time. The chain carries TRBV5-8 and TRBJ1-5, with 7 bases aligning to TRBD1. This CDR3 has 18 residues. CDR1 SGHTS and CDR2 YDEGEE come from the germline V gene. V gave up 0 bases and J gave up 1 base; unmatched junction bases: 10. The CDR3 DNA is TGTGCCAGCAGCTTGGTTTTGGTGACAGGGATCAGCAATCAGCCCCAGCATTTT. It encodes CASSLVLVTGISNQPQHF.

The chain is built from TRBV7-9 and TRBJ2-4, with D perhaps matching TRBD2 (6 bases). Trimming cost V 2 bases and J 9 bases, with 14 bases left between them. The CDR3 is 14 residues long. Looked up from germline, CDR1 is SEHNR and CDR2 is FQNEAQ (reference sequence). The CDR3 region has the DNA TGTGCCAGCAGCTTATCCGGGAGACTAGGCATTCAGTACTTC. Translated: CASSLSGRLGIQYF.

The chain employs TRBV18 and TRBJ1-1, with D unclear. Germline CDR1 KGHSH, CDR2 LQKENI. The CDR3 totals 13 residues. Trimming cost V 2 bases and J 6 bases, with 10 bases left between them. CDR3 amino acids: CASSPSRFPEAFF. CDR3 coding DNA: TGTGCCAGCTCACCATCACGGTTTCCTGAAGCTTTCTTT.

This chain joins TRBV12-5 and TRBJ1-1; tentatively, D is TRBD1 (5 bases). The CDR3 is 13 residues long. The germline CDR1 and CDR2 sequences are LGHNT and FRNRAP. Trimming took 2 bases from V and 6 from J, leaving 10 bases between them. CDR3 residues: CASGLRGGSEAFF. For the CDR3, the DNA is TGTGCTAGTGGTTTGCGGGGGGGTTCTGAAGCTTTCTTT.

J is TRBJ2-5 and V is TRBV18; possible D gene TRBD1, 5 bases. CDR1 KGHSH and CDR2 LQKENI come from the germline V gene. CDR3 length: 13 residues. Trimming left V 3 bases short and J 2 bases short, with 7 bases between. The CDR3 DNA reads as TGTGCCAGCTCACCGACAGTACAAGAGACCCAGTACTTC. Translated, it gives CASSPTVQETQYF.

The gene calls are TRBV28 and TRBJ2-5; the match to TRBD2 covers 10 bases. CDR1 is MDHEN and CDR2 is SYDVKM in the germline V gene. Germline trimming cut 5 bases from V and 2 bases from J; bases unmatched to any gene: 5. This CDR3 comprises 15 residues. In DNA form, the CDR3 reads TGTGCCAGCAGTCTAGCGGGAGTTCGGCAAGAGACCCAGTACTTC. As protein: CASSLAGVRQETQYF.

V and J are TRBV27 and TRBJ1-3; no firm D call. This CDR3 is 14 amino acids long. CDR1 is MNHEY, CDR2 SMNVEV, per germline (reference sequence). The V gene lost 3 bases and the J gene lost 3 bases, with 9 bases spanning the gap. CDR3 in amino acids: CASSFSQGGNTIYF. Here the CDR3 DNA reads TGTGCCAGCAGTTTTAGCCAAGGTGGAAACACCATATATTTT.

The chain uses TRBV2 and TRBJ2-1, with TRBD2 as a possible D gene (5 bases). V lost 0 bases, J lost 4 bases, and 10 bases lay in between. Germline V gene sequence: CDR1 SNHLY, CDR2 FYNNEI. The CDR3 totals 15 residues. CDR3 nucleotides: TGTGCCAGCAGTGAAGCACCCGGAGGATACAATGAGCAGTTCTTC. Protein sequence: CASSEAPGGYNEQFF.

J is TRBJ1-4 and V is TRBV5-4; tentatively, D is TRBD1 (6 bases). V lost 2 bases and J 1 base, leaving 6 bases between the germline ends. The CDR3 contains 14 residues. Per the germline V gene, CDR1 is SGHNT and CDR2 is YYREEE (reference sequence). CDR3 sequence (DNA): TGTGCCAGCAGCTTACAGGGAACTAATGAAAAACTGTTTTTT. It encodes CASSLQGTNEKLFF.

This chain links TRBV30 with TRBJ1-2, with 8 bases lining up with TRBD1. Per the germline V gene, CDR1 is GTSNPN and CDR2 is SVGIG (reference sequence). CDR3 length equals 14 residues. With V trimmed by 5 bases and J by 4 bases, 9 bases remained unmatched. CDR3 sequence reads: CAWATGEGFYGYTF. The CDR3 DNA is TGTGCCTGGGCGACAGGGGAAGGGTTCTATGGCTACACCTTC.

This clone was recorded only once. The V gene is TRBV20-1, the J gene TRBJ2-3; D might be TRBD2 (5 bases). Germline-derived CDR1 and CDR2 are DFQATT and SNEGSKA (reference sequence). CDR3 length: 15 amino acids. V was shortened by 3 bases and J by 4 bases, with 17 bases between the two germline ends. DNA of the CDR3: TGCAGTGCTAGTTACGGCGGCAGCGGATCAGATACGCAGTATTTT. Encoded protein: CSASYGGSGSDTQYF.

This rearrangement joins TRBV5-8 to TRBJ1-2; a possible D gene is TRBD1 (5 bases). The V end lost 1 base, the J end lost 7 bases, and 14 bases lay between the germline ends. Germline V lookup: CDR1 SGHTS, CDR2 YDEGEE. The CDR3 sequence is 14 residues long. The CDR3: CASSLYQGSGGYTF. CDR3 sequence (DNA): TGTGCCAGCAGCTTGTATCAGGGTTCCGGTGGCTACACCTTC. Variable domain in full (rest from reference TRBV5-8 and TRBJ1-2): EAGVTQSPTHLIKTRGQQATLRCSPISGHTSVYWYQQALGLGLQFLLWYDEGEERNRGNFPPRFSGRQFPNYSSELNVNALELEDSALYLCASSLYQGSGGYTFGSGTRLTVV.

The chain carries TRBV19 and TRBJ2-1, with a tentative D call TRBD1 (5 bases). The CDR3 totals 17 residues. V was clipped by 0 bases and J by 8 bases, with 20 bases between them. Per the germline V gene, CDR1 is LNHDA and CDR2 is SQIVND (reference sequence). Here the CDR3 reads CASSIDQGFRASHEQFF. In DNA, the CDR3 is TGTGCCAGTAGTATAGATCAGGGTTTTCGGGCCTCCCATGAGCAGTTCTTC.

This sequence joins TRBV6-6 and TRBJ1-5; 7 bases are shared with TRBD1. The germline V gene encodes CDR1 MNHNY and CDR2 SVGAGI (reference sequence). The CDR3 runs 16 residues. Trimming at V came to 4 bases and at J to 6 bases, leaving 12 bases not matched to a gene. The CDR3 loop is CASSLGPTGSVQPQHF. CDR3 in DNA: TGTGCCAGCAGTTTAGGCCCGACAGGGAGTGTTCAGCCCCAGCATTTT.

This rearrangement joins TRBV27 to TRBJ2-7; the match to TRBD2 covers 7 bases. The CDR3 is 16 amino acids. Trimming cost V 1 base and J 2 bases; bases outside gene matches: 8. CDR1 is MNHEY, CDR2 SMNVEV, per germline (reference sequence). The CDR3 bases are TGTGCCAGCAGTTTATACACCGGGGGGTTCGCCTACGAGCAGTACTTC. Protein: CASSLYTGGFAYEQYF.